What follows is one T cell receptor (beta chain) and its context. This CDR3 spans 14 amino acids. Germline V gene sequence: CDR1 MNHEY, CDR2 SVGAGI. V shed 5 bases and J 5 bases; nucleotides not matched to a gene: 8. The data are from a study of PD-L1 blockade in urothelial cancer. Profiled with immunoSEQ multiplex PCR; TCRdb holds only in-frame clones, not every one. The profile shows approximately 51,000 clones, more than 75% of them singletons. The sequenced sample was PBMCs, obtained around atezolizumab (anti-PD-L1) treatment. This clonotype was sampled from a man between 60 and 75 years old with urothelial cancer. The V call is TRBV6-5, the J call TRBJ1-2; 7 nucleotides line up with TRBD1. The CDR3 region has the DNA TGTGCCAGCAGTCCAGGGGGTCGCCGGTATGGCTACACCTTC. Amino acids: CASSPGGRRYGYTF.